This record covers a single T cell receptor beta chain. These data originate in a study of blood T cell repertoires in COVID-19. Study in general: T cells, B-cell-depleted T cells, or PBMCs supplied cDNA or gDNA.

The Seattle site enrolled patients during active infection and followed them longitudinally. The assay was immunoSEQ multiplex PCR, and TCRdb's table has in-frame clones only and misses some. The data show over 150,000 clones, with about 93% seen just once and 0.76% held by the top ten. The CDR3 has 16 residues. V was clipped by 3 bases and J by 5 bases; unmatched bases: 9. CDR1 WNHNN and CDR2 SYGVQD come from the germline V gene (reference sequence). The receptor was isolated from a man aged 30 to 39 with COVID-19, enrolled during active disease. The chain employs TRBV10-1 and TRBJ2-3; 9 bases map to TRBD2. The sample comprised peripheral blood. This chain's CDR3 is CASSDRPAGGKDTQYF. Here the CDR3 DNA reads TGCGCCAGCAGTGACCGGCCAGCGGGGGGTAAAGATACGCAGTATTTT.